This T cell receptor beta chain was recovered during a study of blood T cell repertoires in COVID-19. There are 17 residues in the CDR3. In germline, CDR1 is SGHRS, CDR2 YFSETQ. With V trimmed by 2 bases and J by 0 bases, 7 bases remained unmatched. Profiled with immunoSEQ multiplex PCR; TCRdb holds only in-frame clones, not every one. Of some 87,000 clones listed, around 92% are singletons. This clone was picked up one time. The sequencing input was peripheral blood. The chain couples TRBV5-1 to TRBJ1-3; 8 nucleotides agree with TRBD1. The sequence derives from a woman aged 55-69 years with active COVID-19. Here the CDR3 reads CASSLNGQGTSGNTIYF. CDR3 DNA sequence: TGCGCCAGCAGCTTAAACGGACAGGGCACCTCTGGAAACACCATATATTTT.